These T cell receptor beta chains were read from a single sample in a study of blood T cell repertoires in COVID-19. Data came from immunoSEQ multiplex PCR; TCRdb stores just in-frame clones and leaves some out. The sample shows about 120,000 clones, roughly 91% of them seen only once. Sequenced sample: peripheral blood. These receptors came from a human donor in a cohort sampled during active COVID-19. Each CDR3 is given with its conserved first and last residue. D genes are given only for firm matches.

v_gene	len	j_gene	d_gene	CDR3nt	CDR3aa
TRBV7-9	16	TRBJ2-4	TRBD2	TGTGCCAGCAGCTTGACTAGCGGGGGGGAAAAAAACATTCAGTACTTC	CASSLTSGGEKNIQYF
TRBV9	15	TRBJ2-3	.	TGTGCCAGCAGCGAGGGAGGGAGGGGGGTCTCTATGTTGTATTTT	CASSEGGRGVSMLYF
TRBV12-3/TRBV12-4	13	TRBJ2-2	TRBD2	TGTGCCGCGCGGGGGGGCGACACCGGGGAGCTGTTTTTT	CAARGGDTGELFF
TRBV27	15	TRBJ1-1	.	TGTGCCAGCAGTTATTACGGGACAATGAACACTGAAGCTTTCTTT	CASSYYGTMNTEAFF
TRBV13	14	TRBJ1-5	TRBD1	TGTGCCAGCAGCTACAGGGGGATAGATCAGCCCCAGCATTTT	CASSYRGIDQPQHF
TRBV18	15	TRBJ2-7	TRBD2	TGTGCCAGCTCCCCGGGACTAGCGAACTCCTACGAGCAGTACTTC	CASSPGLANSYEQYF
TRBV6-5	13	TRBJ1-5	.	TGTGCCAGCAGAGACAATTATAATCAGCCCCAGCATTTT	CASRDNYNQPQHF
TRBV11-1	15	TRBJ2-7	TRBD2	TGTGCCAGCAGCCGACTAGCGGGAGGGATCTACGAGCAGTACTTC	CASSRLAGGIYEQYF
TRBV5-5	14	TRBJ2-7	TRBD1	TGTGCCAGCAGCACTGGGACAGGGATCTACGAGCAGTACTTC	CASSTGTGIYEQYF
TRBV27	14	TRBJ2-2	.	TGTGCCAGCAGGGAGGGGCGGGTCACCGGGGAGCTGTTTTTT	CASREGRVTGELFF
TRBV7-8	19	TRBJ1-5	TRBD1	TGTGCCAGCAGCTCCCGGGACAGGGGAAGAAGAATCGGCAATCAGCCCCAGCATTTT	CASSSRDRGRRIGNQPQHF
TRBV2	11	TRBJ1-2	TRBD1	TGTGCCAAGACAGGGGGTTATGGCTACACCTTC	CAKTGGYGYTF
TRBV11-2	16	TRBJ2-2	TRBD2	TGTGCCAGCAGCTTAGAAGGCGGGAGGTACACCGGGGAGCTGTTTTTT	CASSLEGGRYTGELFF
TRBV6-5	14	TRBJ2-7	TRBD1	TGTGCCAGCAGCTACTCAGCGGACAGGGGGCAGCAGTACTTC	CASSYSADRGQQYF
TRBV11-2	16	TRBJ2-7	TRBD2	TGTGCCAGCAGCTTAGCGGCGGGACTACCTTCCTACGAGCAGTACTTC	CASSLAAGLPSYEQYF
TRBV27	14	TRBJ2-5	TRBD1	TGTGCCAGCAGTCGAGGGGGCTGGCAAGAGACCCAGTACTTC	CASSRGGWQETQYF
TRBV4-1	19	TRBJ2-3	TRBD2	TGCGCCAGCAGCCACCCAAACGAACAAATAGCGGGGGGCACAGATACGCAGTATTTT	CASSHPNEQIAGGTDTQYF
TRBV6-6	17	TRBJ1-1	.	TGTGCCAGCAGGCGACCGCGGGGGGGAACTGCGGACACTGAAGCTTTCTTT	CASRRPRGGTADTEAFF
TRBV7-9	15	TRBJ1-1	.	TGTGCCAGCAGCACTCCGACAGGAGATAGCACTGAAGCTTTCTTT	CASSTPTGDSTEAFF
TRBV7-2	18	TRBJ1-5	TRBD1	TGTGCCAGCAGTCCCGAGGGGGTTTACGGGACAGACAAACAGCCCCAGCATTTT	CASSPEGVYGTDKQPQHF
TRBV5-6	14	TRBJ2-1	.	TGTGCCAGCAGCTTGGGGACACTAAACAATGAGCAGTTCTTC	CASSLGTLNNEQFF
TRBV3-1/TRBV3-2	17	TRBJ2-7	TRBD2	TGTGCCAGCAGCCCCCGGACTAGCGGACCCTCTTCCTACGAGCAGTACTTC	CASSPRTSGPSSYEQYF
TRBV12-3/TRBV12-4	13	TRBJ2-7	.	TGTGCCAGCACCGTAGGTTTGAGGCGCGAGCAGTACTTC	CASTVGLRREQYF
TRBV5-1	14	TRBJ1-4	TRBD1	TGCGCCAGCAGCTCCGGACAGGGGTGGGAGAAACTGTTTTTT	CASSSGQGWEKLFF
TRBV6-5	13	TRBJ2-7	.	TGTGCCAGCAATGGGGGGAGATCCTACGAGCAGTACTTC	CASNGGRSYEQYF
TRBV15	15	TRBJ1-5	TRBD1	TGTGCCACCAGCAGAGATAACGGCAGGGGGCAGCCCCAGCATTTT	CATSRDNGRGQPQHF